This entry lists 25 T cell receptor beta chains sequenced from one sample in a study of CD8 T cells in ankylosing spondylitis. TCRdb redid the calling of the 5' RACE reads with MiXCR, one entry per CDR3 protein. The sample records under 200,000 distinct CDR3 sequences, around a tenth being singletons. The sequenced material came from blood, either unsorted or a sorted T cell fraction (not recorded which). These TCRs come from a female donor with ankylosing spondylitis or in good health (not recorded which).

This clonotype turned up a few times. The V call is TRBV11-1, the J call TRBJ1-1; D is perhaps TRBD1 (5 bases). The CDR3 loop spans 14 amino acids. The germline gives CDR1 SGHAT, CDR2 FQDESV (reference sequence). The CDR3 coding sequence is TGTGCTTCTCATCCCGGGACCACTCTCACTGAAGCTTTCTTT. It is translated as CASHPGTTLTEAFF.

This clonotype came up many times. V usage is TRBV7-9 and J usage is TRBJ2-3; D unclear. V was clipped by 5 bases and J by 1 base, with 16 bases between them. CDR1 and CDR2 (germline): SEHNR, FQNEAQ (reference sequence). The CDR3 has 16 residues. The CDR3 DNA follows: TGTGCCAGCAGCCCGTCCGGTGGAGTGGGCACAGATACGCAGTATTTT. Its translation: CASSPSGGVGTDTQYF.

In this sample, this clonotype turned up a few times. This rearrangement joins TRBV5-4 to TRBJ2-5; TRBD2 agrees at 7 bases. V lost 2 bases to trimming and J lost 5 bases; unmatched junction nucleotides: 21. Germline V gene data show CDR1 as SGHNT and CDR2 as YYREEE (reference sequence). This CDR3 is 19 amino acids long. The CDR3 sequence: CASSLMGEGLKGVFETQYF. The CDR3 bases are TGTGCCAGCAGCTTAATGGGGGAGGGCCTTAAGGGAGTTTTCGAGACCCAGTACTTC. The entire variable domain, with the rest obtained from reference TRBV5-4 and TRBJ2-5, is as follows: ETGVTQSPTHLIKTRGQQVTLRCSSQSGHNTVSWYQQALGQGPQFIFQYYREEENGRGNFPPRFSGLQFPNYSSELNVNALELDDSALYLCASSLMGEGLKGVFETQYFGPGTRLLVL.

This clonotype was counted a few times. The chain employs TRBV11-1 and TRBJ2-1; 8 bases are shared with TRBD1. V dropped 5 bases and J dropped 6; count of bases not matched to a gene: 18. The CDR3 runs 18 residues. CDR1 SGHAT and CDR2 FQDESV come from the germline V gene (reference sequence). The CDR3 sequence: CASSVTGTGIGSGNEQFF. The DNA of the CDR3 is TGTGCCAGCAGCGTTACCGGGACAGGAATCGGCTCTGGCAATGAGCAGTTCTTC.

The table lists this clonotype with a few counts. CDR3 in DNA: TGTGCCAGCAGCTTACGTCCTAGCGGCCGCACAGATACGCAGTATTTT. Translation: CASSLRPSGRTDTQYF. This rearrangement joins TRBV7-8 to TRBJ2-3; TRBD2 matches at 7 bases. CDR1 SGHVS and CDR2 FQNEAQ come from the germline V gene. The ends lost 2 bases at V and 1 base at J; junction bases unmatched: 6. The CDR3 runs 16 residues.

In its sample, this clonotype was seen many times. The chain combines TRBV29-1 with TRBJ2-1; the D call may be TRBD1 or TRBD2 (5 bases each). This CDR3 has 13 amino acids. The germline CDR1 and CDR2 sequences are SQVTM and ANQGSEA. V was shortened by 4 bases and J by 7 bases, with 14 bases between the two germline ends. DNA for the CDR3: TGCAGCGTTGGAGGGACCCCGGGTAATGAGCAGTTCTTC. Its translation: CSVGGTPGNEQFF.

The table lists this clonotype with a few counts. CDR3 residues: CAWRWFTGELFF. CDR3 in DNA: TGTGCCTGGAGATGGTTTACCGGGGAGCTGTTTTTT. The rearrangement links TRBV30 to TRBJ2-2, with unresolved D. The CDR3 loop spans 12 amino acids. V dropped 3 bases and J dropped 5 bases, with 7 bases sitting between them. The germline CDR1 and CDR2 sequences are GTSNPN and SVGIG (reference sequence).

This clonotype turned up a few times. This rearrangement joins TRBV24-1 to TRBJ2-1; 9 bases fit TRBD2. Looked up from germline, CDR1 is KGHDR and CDR2 is SFDVKD. The CDR3 spans 15 residues. V lost 3 bases and J lost 6; bases outside the gene matches: 5. This CDR3 is CATSDPAGGGNEQFF. The CDR3 nucleotides are TGTGCCACCAGTGATCCAGCGGGAGGAGGCAATGAGCAGTTCTTC.

The genes are TRBV18 and TRBJ2-7; D might be TRBD1 (6 bases). The V gene's germline CDR1 is KGHSH and CDR2 LQKENI. The CDR3 is 15 residues long. Trimming removed 1 base from V and 4 bases from J, with 14 bases in between. CDR3 sequence (DNA): TGTGCCAGCTCACCACGAGAGGGACAAACTTACGAGCAGTACTTC. Protein: CASSPREGQTYEQYF.

This clonotype was counted ten times or more. V is TRBV29-1 and J is TRBJ2-5, with 12 bases fitting TRBD2. Germline CDR1 reads SQVTM; CDR2 reads ANQGSEA. CDR3 length: 15 residues. V lost 5 bases to trimming and J lost 3 bases; unmatched junction nucleotides: 7. For the CDR3, the DNA is TGCAGCGTTCCCCCGAGACTAGCGGGAGAAGAGACCCAGTACTTC. Protein: CSVPPRLAGEETQYF.

This clonotype was found a few times. The chain uses TRBV9 and TRBJ2-1; 10 bases align to TRBD2. Germline CDR1 is SGDLS and CDR2 is YYNGEE. The CDR3 runs 16 residues. V lost 6 bases to trimming and J lost 1 base; unmatched junction nucleotides: 7. Here the CDR3 reads CASTTAGGGSYNEQFF. CDR3 bases: TGTGCCAGCACCACAGCGGGAGGGGGTTCCTACAATGAGCAGTTCTTC.

A few counts support this clonotype. The V call is TRBV7-2, the J call TRBJ1-5, with unresolved D. This CDR3 spans 13 amino acids. Germline-derived CDR1 and CDR2 are SGHTA and FQGNSA. Trimming pared 2 bases from V and 7 bases from J, leaving 9 bases between. DNA of the CDR3: TGTGCCAGCAGCTTAAAGGTTTGGCAGCCCCAGCATTTT. Encoded protein: CASSLKVWQPQHF.

This clonotype came up many times. This sequence joins TRBV4-2 and TRBJ2-3; TRBD2 matches 16 bases. The germline CDR1 and CDR2 sequences are LGHNA and YNFKEQ. The CDR3 is 21 residues long. V shed 0 bases and J 0 bases; nucleotides not matched to a gene: 9. CDR3 sequence: CASSQEGGTSGRGPSTDTQYF. The DNA for the CDR3 is TGTGCCAGCAGCCAAGAAGGGGGGACTAGCGGGAGGGGCCCAAGCACAGATACGCAGTATTTT.

This clonotype was seen many times. The genes are TRBV7-9 and TRBJ1-2, with a possible D match to TRBD1 (5 bases). This CDR3 is built from 14 residues. Germline-derived CDR1 and CDR2 are SEHNR and FQNEAQ (reference sequence). Trimming left V 1 base short and J 5 bases short, with 11 bases between. The CDR3 loop reads CASSLGVGAYGYTF. DNA for the CDR3: TGTGCCAGCAGCTTAGGCGTCGGGGCTTATGGCTACACCTTC.

The chain couples TRBV7-9 to TRBJ2-2; the D gene could be TRBD1 or TRBD2 (5 bases each). The germline V and J ends were trimmed by 5 bases and 3 bases, with 19 bases remaining between them. Germline lookup yields CDR1 SEHNR and CDR2 FQNEAQ (reference sequence). There are 17 residues in the CDR3. The CDR3 DNA reads TGTGCCAGCAGCGGAACGGATCGGGACGCAGACACCGGGGAGCTGTTTTTT. Translated: CASSGTDRDADTGELFF.

The chain couples TRBV12-3 or TRBV12-4 to TRBJ2-3, with 7 bases aligning to TRBD1. Trimming at V came to 5 bases and at J to 4 bases, leaving 15 bases not matched to a gene. This CDR3 has 17 amino acids. The CDR3 bases are TGTGCCAGCAGTAAACCGGGACAGAAAATATGGGCAGATACGCAGTATTTT. Protein sequence: CASSKPGQKIWADTQYF.

This clonotype has ten or more counts. The chain has TRBV6-1 and TRBJ2-3; D is possibly TRBD2 (5 bases). V was shortened by 6 bases and J by 2 bases, with 15 bases between the two germline ends. CDR3 length equals 15 residues. Germline CDR1 reads MNHNS; CDR2 reads SASEGT. DNA for the CDR3: TGTGCCAGCAGACTAACTAGAGGTCTCACAGATACGCAGTATTTT. It yields the protein CASRLTRGLTDTQYF.

This clonotype was seen many times. V and J are TRBV20-1 and TRBJ1-1, with D maybe TRBD1 (5 bases). The CDR3 contains 13 residues. Per germline, CDR1 DFQATT and CDR2 SNEGSKA (reference sequence). The V end was cut by 0 bases, the J end by 5 bases, with 10 bases between. The CDR3 region is CSARDQGKTEAFF. CDR3 in DNA: TGCAGTGCTAGAGACCAGGGAAAGACTGAAGCTTTCTTT.

The chain links TRBV10-3 to TRBJ1-2; 7 bases are shared with TRBD1. Germline CDR1 and CDR2: ENHRY and SYGVKD. The length of the CDR3 is 16 residues. Trimming removed 7 bases from V and 1 base from J; junction bases left unmatched: 12. DNA of the CDR3: TGTGCCATCACCGGGACAGACATTTTCTTTAACTATGGCTACACCTTC. Protein product: CAITGTDIFFNYGYTF.

This clonotype has a handful of counts. The chain carries TRBV7-9 and TRBJ2-2; possibly TRBD1 for D (7 bases). Germline loops: CDR1 SEHNR, CDR2 FQNEAQ (reference sequence). V lost 5 bases to trimming and J lost 3 bases, with 19 bases between them. The CDR3 totals 17 residues. The CDR3 nucleotides read TGTGCCAGCAGCACTTCAGGGGGGCAGGTGGACACCGGGGAGCTGTTTTTT. Protein: CASSTSGGQVDTGELFF.

CDR3 sequence (DNA): TGTGCCAGCAGCAACTCCAGTAACACCGGGGAGCTGTTTTTT. Protein product: CASSNSSNTGELFF. The rearrangement joins TRBV7-9 to TRBJ2-2; no definite D call. V was cut by 5 bases and J by 2 bases, with 9 bases left in between. This CDR3 is built from 14 residues. Germline V gene lookup returns CDR1 SEHNR and CDR2 FQNEAQ (reference sequence).

This clonotype was observed a handful of times. The V gene is TRBV6-5, the J gene TRBJ1-1; D uncertain. Per germline, CDR1 MNHEY and CDR2 SVGAGI. The V gene lost 11 bases and the J gene lost 8 bases, with 15 bases spanning the gap. The CDR3 loop spans 11 amino acids. The CDR3 DNA reads as TGTGCCGCCAAAACGGAGGACGAAGCTTTCTTT. This translates into CAAKTEDEAFF.

This clonotype appeared a few times. The chain carries TRBV28 and TRBJ2-3; weak D call: TRBD2 (6 bases). The CDR3 is made up of 15 amino acids. CDR1 MDHEN and CDR2 SYDVKM come from the germline V gene. Between the trimmed V and J ends, which lost 5 bases and 2 bases, there was a span of 14 bases. The CDR3 region is CASSPSREATDTQYF. Here the CDR3 DNA reads TGTGCCAGCAGTCCCTCCAGGGAGGCCACAGATACGCAGTATTTT.

CDR3 sequence reads: CSAQAGHNTGELFF. For the CDR3, the DNA is TGCAGTGCTCAGGCGGGCCACAACACCGGGGAGCTGTTTTTT. The chain recombines TRBV20-1 with TRBJ2-2; a weak D match, TRBD2 (5 bases). V lost 5 bases and J lost 2, with 12 bases in between. The CDR3 length is 14 residues. Looked up from germline, CDR1 is DFQATT and CDR2 is SNEGSKA (reference sequence).

The table lists this clonotype with a few counts. J is TRBJ2-1 and V is TRBV4-3, with 8 bases lining up with TRBD2. The CDR3 is 15 residues long. Germline CDR1 reads LGHNA; CDR2 reads YSLEER. V gave up 1 base and J gave up 8 bases; unmatched junction bases: 7. The CDR3 reads CASSQAQREYHEQFF. The CDR3 coding sequence is TGCGCCAGCAGCCAAGCCCAGCGGGAGTATCATGAGCAGTTCTTC.